A single sample is the source of the 5 T cell receptor beta chains below, sequenced in a study of PD-1 blockade in classical Hodgkin lymphoma. Generated by immunoSEQ multiplex PCR, the TCRdb table keeps only in-frame clones and is missing some. Of fewer than 20,000 clones detected, 78% appear once; the ten largest clones hold approximately 1.9%. As for time point: cycle 4 day 1 (C4D1), after more than 5 weeks of nivolumab. After autologous stem cell transplantation all patients relapsed, and prior brentuximab vedotin exposure differed between cohorts. Thawed PBMCs underwent magnetic negative selection to yield purified CD4+ T cells. The source was CD4+ T cells from blood, collected before the fourth cycle of nivolumab. Receptors were obtained from a human donor with classical Hodgkin lymphoma.

This clone was detected only once. This chain links TRBV29-1 with TRBJ2-3, with D perhaps matching TRBD1 (5 bases). The CDR3 has 14 residues. The V end was cut by 6 bases, the J end by 4 bases, with 17 bases between. CDR1 is SQVTM and CDR2 is ANQGSEA in the germline V gene. The CDR3 DNA follows: TGCAGCGTCCTAGGGGCCCTACCCCCAGATACGCAGTATTTT. It encodes CSVLGALPPDTQYF.

This clone was observed a handful of times. The chain carries TRBV12-5 and TRBJ2-1; D possibly matches TRBD1 or TRBD2 (5 bases each). CDR3 length: 13 residues. Germline V gives CDR1 LGHNT, CDR2 FRNRAP. With 5 bases removed from V and 10 bases from J, the gap between germline ends came to 15 bases. CDR3 in DNA: TGTGCTAGTGGTCAACCGGGGCTCCGGGAGCAGTTCTTC. It is translated as CASGQPGLREQFF.

This chain joins TRBV5-1 and TRBJ2-5; D might be TRBD1 or TRBD2, each matching 5 bases. V was clipped by 1 base and J by 5 bases, with 12 bases between them. The CDR3 loop spans 14 amino acids. In germline, CDR1 is SGHRS, CDR2 YFSETQ. The CDR3 reads CASSLSRGEETQYF. As DNA, the CDR3 is TGCGCCAGCAGCTTGTCCCGGGGCGAGGAGACCCAGTACTTC.

In this sample, this clone turned up once. This chain links TRBV10-3 with TRBJ2-2, with a weak D call TRBD2 (5 bases). The V end lost 8 bases, the J end lost 1 base, and 8 bases lay between the germline ends. Germline CDR1 reads ENHRY; CDR2 reads SYGVKD. This CDR3 region has 13 residues. The CDR3 DNA reads as TGTGCCATCGGGCGGGTGAACACCGGGGAGCTGTTTTTT. Translated, it gives CAIGRVNTGELFF.

The sample holds a few counts of this clone. The rearrangement uses TRBV10-1 and TRBJ1-1, with D unresolved. The V end lost 0 bases, the J end lost 1 base, and 9 bases lay between the germline ends. The CDR3 consists of 15 residues. Germline V CDR1 and CDR2: WNHNN, SYGVQD (reference sequence). CDR3 sequence reads: CASSESISPNTEAFF. The CDR3 DNA follows: TGCGCCAGCAGTGAGTCGATATCCCCGAACACTGAAGCTTTCTTT.